The TCR beta chain described here comes from a study of CD8+ T cells in alopecia areata. Overall study context: A 6-month off-drug phase came after tofacitinib, which had lasted 6 to 18 months.

Findings and limits, study-wide: Scalp and blood retained many expanded lesional clones during tofacitinib. More clonal than normal scalp was lesional scalp, particularly alopecia totalis/universalis.

Treatment noted: oral pan-JAK inhibitor, 5-10 mg twice daily. Individuals with alopecia areata gave both lesional scalp punch biopsies and peripheral blood for collection. About this clone: Its antigen is as yet unknown.

This CDR3 is 17 amino acids long. Trimming removed 2 bases at V and 4 bases at J, with 18 bases between. Germline V gives CDR1 SGDLS, CDR2 YYNGEE. cDNA reverse transcribed from extracted RNA served as the sequencing template. Generated by immunoSEQ multiplex PCR, the TCRdb table keeps only in-frame clones and is missing some. The repertoire holds under 6,500 clones, with around two thirds as singletons. The material was skin, obtained at week 34, from a patient treated with tofacitinib. The source of this sequence is a human donor with alopecia areata. The V gene is TRBV9, the J gene TRBJ2-2, with D perhaps matching TRBD1 (6 bases). CDR3 sequence: CASSVQQGFQVTGELFF. The CDR3 bases are TGTGCCAGCAGCGTTCAACAGGGATTTCAGGTCACCGGGGAGCTGTTTTTT.